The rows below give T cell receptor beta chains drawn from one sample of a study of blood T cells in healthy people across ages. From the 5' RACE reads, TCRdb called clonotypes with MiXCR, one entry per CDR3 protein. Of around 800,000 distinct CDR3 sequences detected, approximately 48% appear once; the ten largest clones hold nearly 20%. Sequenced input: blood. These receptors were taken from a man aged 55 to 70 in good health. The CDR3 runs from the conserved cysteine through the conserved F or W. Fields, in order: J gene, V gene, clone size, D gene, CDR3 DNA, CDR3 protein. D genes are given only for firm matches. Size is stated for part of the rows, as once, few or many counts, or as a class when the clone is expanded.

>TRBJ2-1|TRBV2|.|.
TGTGCCACCCGACCCCGACAGAGCTCCTACAATGAGCAGTTCTTC
CATRPRQSSYNEQFF
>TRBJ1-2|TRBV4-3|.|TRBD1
TGCGCCAGCAGCCAAACCGGGACAGACGGCTACACCTTC
CASSQTGTDGYTF
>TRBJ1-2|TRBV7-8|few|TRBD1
TGTGCCAGCAGCATGGGGACAGGAGAACTTAACTATGGCTACACCTTC
CASSMGTGELNYGYTF
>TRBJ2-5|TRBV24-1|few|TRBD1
TGTGCCACCAGTGACGCCAACTCCGGAACAGGGGCAAGAGGAGAGACCCAGTACTTC
CATSDANSGTGARGETQYF
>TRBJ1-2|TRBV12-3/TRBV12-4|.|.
TGTGCCAGCAGTGTTAATATCAGGGCGGGGGGCTACACCTTC
CASSVNIRAGGYTF
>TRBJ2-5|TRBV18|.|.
TGTGCCAGCTCATCAATTGTTACGGGATCAAAAGAGACCCAGTACTTC
CASSSIVTGSKETQYF
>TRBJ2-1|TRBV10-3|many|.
TGTGCCATCAGTGACAGGGGTTACAATGAGCAGTTCTTC
CAISDRGYNEQFF
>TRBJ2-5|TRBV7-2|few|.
TGTGCCAGCAGCTCGCTTCGCGGAGAAGAGACCCAGTACTTC
CASSSLRGEETQYF
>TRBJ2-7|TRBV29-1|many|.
TGCAGCGTTTCCAGGGGTGACGAGCAGTACTTC
CSVSRGDEQYF
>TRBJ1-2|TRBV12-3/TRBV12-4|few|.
TGTGCCACCTCCTTGGAGGGGGCTAACTATGGCTACACCTTC
CATSLEGANYGYTF
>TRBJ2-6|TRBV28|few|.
TGTGCCAGCAGGGTAACTGGGGCCAACGTCCTGACTTTC
CASRVTGANVLTF
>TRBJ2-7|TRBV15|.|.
TGTGCCACCAGCAGAGATGGGGGACATAACATGCGGGGGAACCCCTACGAGCAGTACTTC
CATSRDGGHNMRGNPYEQYF
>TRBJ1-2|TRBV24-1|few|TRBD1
TGTGCCACCAGCACAGGGGGCGGCTATGGCTACACCTTC
CATSTGGGYGYTF
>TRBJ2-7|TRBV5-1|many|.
TGCGCCAGCAGGGTACAGCCTTCCTACGAGCAGTACTTC
CASRVQPSYEQYF
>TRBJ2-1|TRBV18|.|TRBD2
TGTGCCAGCTCACCGGTCAGCGGGGGGATTTTCGATGAGCAGTTCTTC
CASSPVSGGIFDEQFF
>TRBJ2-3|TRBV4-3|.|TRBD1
TGCGCCAGCAGCCGCGCCGTTGGACAGGGGACGACGACAGATACGCAGTATTTT
CASSRAVGQGTTTDTQYF
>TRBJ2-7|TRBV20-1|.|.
TGCAGTGGGACAGGACTAGCCTACGAGCAGTACTTC
CSGTGLAYEQYF
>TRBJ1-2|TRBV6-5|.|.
TGTGCCAGCAGAAACGGACACGGCTATGGCTACACCTTC
CASRNGHGYGYTF
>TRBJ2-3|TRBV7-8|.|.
TGTGCCAGCAGCTTATTAGGGCCGACAGATACGCAGTATTTT
CASSLLGPTDTQYF
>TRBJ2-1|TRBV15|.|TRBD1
TGTGCCACCAGCAGAGATAGAGGGACAGGGGGCAACAATGAGCAGTTCTTC
CATSRDRGTGGNNEQFF
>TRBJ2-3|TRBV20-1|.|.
TGCAGTGCTAGCCCCCGAGGGAGTGGCACAGATACGCAGTATTTT
CSASPRGSGTDTQYF
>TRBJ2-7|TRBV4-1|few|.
TGCGCCAGCAGCCGGGTTAGACAGAACACTGGTTCCTACGAGCAGTACTTC
CASSRVRQNTGSYEQYF
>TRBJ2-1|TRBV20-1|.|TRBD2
TGCAGTGCTAGAGATCTAGCGGATTGCAATGAGCAGTTCTTC
CSARDLADCNEQFF
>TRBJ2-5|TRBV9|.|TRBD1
TGTGCCAGCAGCGCGACAGGGTTTATACACAATGAGCAGTACTTC
CASSATGFIHNEQYF
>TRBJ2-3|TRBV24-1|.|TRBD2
TGTGCCACCAGTGAGACTAGCGGGGTAGATACGCAGTATTTT
CATSETSGVDTQYF
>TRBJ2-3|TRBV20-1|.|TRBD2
TGCAGTGGCCAGCGGGGGGTATACTCCACAGATACGCAGTATTTT
CSGQRGVYSTDTQYF
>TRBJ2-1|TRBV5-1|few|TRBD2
TGCGCCAGCAGCCCACCCGGACTAGCGGGGCAGTTCTTC
CASSPPGLAGQFF
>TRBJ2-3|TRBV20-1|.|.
TGCAGTGCTAGAGTGATTAGTACGCAGTATTTT
CSARVISTQYF
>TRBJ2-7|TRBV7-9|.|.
TGTGCCAGCAGCTTCTTGGGGCTCTACGAGCAGTACTTC
CASSFLGLYEQYF
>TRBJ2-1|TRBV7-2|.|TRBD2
TGTGCCAGCAGCTTCAAGACTAGCGGGACCAGCTCCTACAATGAGCAGTTCTTC
CASSFKTSGTSSYNEQFF
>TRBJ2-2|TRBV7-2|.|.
TGTGCCAGCAGCTTAGAGGCCGGGGAGCTGTTTTTT
CASSLEAGELFF
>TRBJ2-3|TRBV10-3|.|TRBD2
TGTGCCATCAGCAAAGGGGGCGGGGGGGTCACAGATACGCAGTATTTT
CAISKGGGGVTDTQYF
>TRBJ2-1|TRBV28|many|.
TGTGCCAGCAGTACTAAAATATCCGAGCAGTTCTTC
CASSTKISEQFF
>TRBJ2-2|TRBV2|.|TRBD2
TGTGCTGTCCCCAAGCGGGGGGTGGGCACCGGGGAGCTGTTTTTT
CAVPKRGVGTGELFF
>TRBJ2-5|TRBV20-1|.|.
TGCAGTGCTAGGGGGGGACAAAAGGACCAAGAGACCCAGTACTTC
CSARGGQKDQETQYF
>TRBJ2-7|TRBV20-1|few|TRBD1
TGCAGTGCTAGAGATTTAGGACAGGCTCAGTCCTACGAGCAGTACTTC
CSARDLGQAQSYEQYF
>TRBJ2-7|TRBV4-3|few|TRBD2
TGCGCCAGCAGCCAAGAAGCTAGCGGGACCTACGAGCAGTACTTC
CASSQEASGTYEQYF
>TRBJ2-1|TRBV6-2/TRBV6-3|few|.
TGTGCCAGCAGTTACTCTCAGGACTACAATGAGCAGTTCTTC
CASSYSQDYNEQFF
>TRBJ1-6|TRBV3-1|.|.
TGTGCCAGCAGCCAAGGCCCTTTAACCCTCCACTTT
CASSQGPLTLHF
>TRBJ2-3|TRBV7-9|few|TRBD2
TGTGCCAGCAGCCTCGGGGGGGCGGTAGATACGCAGTATTTT
CASSLGGAVDTQYF
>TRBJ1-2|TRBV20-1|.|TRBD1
TGCAGTGCTAGACCGGGACAGGGGGTAGGCTACACCTTC
CSARPGQGVGYTF
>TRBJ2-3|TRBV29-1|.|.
TGCAGCGGGGGTACAGGGGAGGGTGGTACGCAGTATTTT
CSGGTGEGGTQYF